These 24 T cell receptor beta chains share one sample of origin, sequenced in a study of T cells after yellow fever vaccination (dated 2019 in TCRdb). Libraries came from 5' RACE. TCRdb lists the instrument as Illumina HiSeq 2500. In TCRdb, the public reads were trimmed at Q25 with fastp and aligned with MiXCR, with productive beta chains retained. Rows merge per CDR3 protein into single entries with the most common DNA and genes. The sample table lists hundreds of thousands of distinct CDR3 sequences, approximately 12% of them with a count of one. 11% to 15% of the sample goes to the ten largest clones. The meaning of the sample's treatment or condition label: live attenuated yellow fever vaccine strain. The sample here was PBMCs, taken on the day of the yellow fever booster vaccination. The receptors stem from a man aged 25-40 years who received the YFV17D yellow fever vaccine.

The chain uses TRBV19 and TRBJ2-2; a weak D match, TRBD2 (5 bases). V lost 4 bases and J lost 7, with 7 bases in between. Looked up from germline, CDR1 is LNHDA and CDR2 is SQIVND (reference sequence). This CDR3 is built from 12 residues. As DNA, the CDR3 is TGTGCCAGTAGTACCGGGGTCGGGGAGCTGTTTTTT. Amino acids: CASSTGVGELFF.

In its sample, this clonotype was seen a few times. The chain recombines TRBV6-5 with TRBJ1-3; D remains unclear. Trimming took 9 bases from V and 0 from J, leaving 12 bases between them. The CDR3 loop spans 14 amino acids. The germline V gene encodes CDR1 MNHEY and CDR2 SVGAGI. The CDR3 loop reads CASSKPSSGNTIYF. As DNA, the CDR3 is TGTGCCAGTTCAAAACCGAGCTCTGGAAACACCATATATTTT.

The CDR3: CASSFETGRDEQFF. DNA for the CDR3: TGCGCCAGCAGCTTTGAGACAGGGAGGGATGAGCAGTTCTTC. This sequence joins TRBV5-1 and TRBJ2-1; D is tentatively TRBD1 or TRBD2 (7 bases each). The CDR3 contains 14 residues. The germline V gene encodes CDR1 SGHRS and CDR2 YFSETQ. V was shortened by 2 bases and J by 8 bases, with 14 bases between the two germline ends.

This clonotype turned up a few times. The V and J genes are TRBV29-1 and TRBJ2-1, with 9 bases lining up with TRBD2. Losses at the gene ends were 4 bases for V and 8 bases for J; bases not matched to a gene: 3. The CDR3 covers 12 residues. Germline V gene lookup returns CDR1 SQVTM and CDR2 ANQGSEA. CDR3 protein: CSVVSGSDEQFF. In DNA, the CDR3 is TGCAGCGTTGTTAGCGGGAGCGATGAGCAGTTCTTC.

This clonotype was detected a few times. The J gene is TRBJ2-5, the V gene TRBV12-3 or TRBV12-4; TRBD2 matches at 9 bases. The CDR3 has 16 residues. J gave up 6 bases and V 3 bases, and 11 bases lay outside the gene matches. The CDR3 loop is CASSFSASGIAKTQYF. DNA of the CDR3: TGTGCCAGCAGTTTTTCGGCTAGCGGGATCGCAAAGACCCAGTACTTC.

This clonotype has a count of ten or more. This chain links TRBV29-1 with TRBJ2-1; TRBD1 is a possible D gene (5 bases). V lost 6 bases and J 6 bases, leaving 15 bases between the germline ends. Germline V lookup: CDR1 SQVTM, CDR2 ANQGSEA. This CDR3 comprises 13 residues. CDR3 DNA sequence: TGCAGCGTGGCCAGGACATTAGTCAATGAGCAGTTCTTC. Residues: CSVARTLVNEQFF.

This clonotype has more than one count but fewer than ten. This rearrangement joins TRBV27 to TRBJ2-1, with D unresolved. With 7 bases removed from V and 9 bases from J, the gap between germline ends came to 22 bases. In germline, CDR1 is MNHEY, CDR2 SMNVEV (reference sequence). The length of the CDR3 is 15 residues. The CDR3 DNA reads TGTGCCAGCACTCAAGCGAGTAAAGGAAGGAGTGAGCAGTTCTTC. Amino acid sequence: CASTQASKGRSEQFF.

CDR3 sequence reads: CSVEVNARETQYF. CDR3 DNA: TGCAGCGTTGAAGTGAACGCCCGGGAGACCCAGTACTTC. The rearrangement links TRBV29-1 to TRBJ2-5; no reliable D call. This CDR3 contains 13 residues. Trimming left V 1 base short and J 5 bases short, with 11 bases between. Germline values: CDR1 SQVTM, CDR2 ANQGSEA.

The rearrangement links TRBV6-5 to TRBJ1-5; D remains ambiguous. The length of the CDR3 is 15 residues. Trimming pared 3 bases from V and 0 bases from J, leaving 9 bases between. Germline V gives CDR1 MNHEY, CDR2 SVGAGI. The CDR3 reads CASSYKMDSNQPQHF. In DNA form, the CDR3 reads TGTGCCAGCAGTTATAAAATGGATAGCAATCAGCCCCAGCATTTT.

This clonotype was found a few times. This sequence joins TRBV20-1 and TRBJ2-1; perhaps TRBD1 as D (7 bases). Deletions cut 6 bases from V and 10 bases from J, with 22 bases between. There are 14 residues in the CDR3. Germline CDR1 reads DFQATT; CDR2 reads SNEGSKA (reference sequence). CDR3 loop: CSAGHLQGGLEQFF. In DNA, the CDR3 is TGCAGTGCCGGCCACTTGCAGGGGGGCCTGGAGCAGTTCTTC.

This clonotype has at least ten counts. V gene TRBV5-1 combines with J gene TRBJ2-7, with D perhaps TRBD2 (7 bases). Germline V gives CDR1 SGHRS, CDR2 YFSETQ. The CDR3 has 14 residues. V was shortened by 4 bases and J by 4 bases, with 15 bases between the two germline ends. The CDR3 nucleotides read TGCGCCAGCAGCGGGGGGGGCGAATTTTACGAGCAGTACTTC. This translates into CASSGGGEFYEQYF.

The chain uses TRBV7-9 and TRBJ2-5; weak D call: TRBD1 (6 bases). This CDR3 comprises 15 residues. From germline, CDR1 is SEHNR and CDR2 FQNEAQ (reference sequence). Trimming removed 5 bases at V and 2 bases at J, with 15 bases between. In nucleotides, the CDR3 is TGTGCCAGCAGCCCCGGACAGAGGGTTCAAGAGACCCAGTACTTC. Translation: CASSPGQRVQETQYF.

The chain has TRBV28 and TRBJ2-5, with TRBD1 matching 8 bases. V gave up 5 bases and J gave up 9 bases; unmatched junction bases: 8. Germline V gives CDR1 MDHEN, CDR2 SYDVKM. CDR3 length equals 13 residues. The CDR3 region is CASSTPDRVAQYF. For the CDR3, the DNA is TGTGCCAGCAGTACTCCGGACAGGGTGGCCCAGTACTTC.

This clonotype has just a few counts. The gene calls are TRBV4-3 and TRBJ2-3; 14 nucleotides match TRBD2. The CDR3 covers 17 residues. The germline V gene has CDR1 LGHNA and CDR2 YSLEER. The ends lost 7 bases at V and 4 bases at J; junction bases unmatched: 10. In DNA form, the CDR3 reads TGCGCCAGCACCCCCCAGCTGGGACTAGCGGGAGCAGATACGCAGTATTTT. It yields the protein CASTPQLGLAGADTQYF.

This clonotype was observed a few times. V gene TRBV5-6 combines with J gene TRBJ2-3, with D unclear. The V gene lost 0 bases and the J gene lost 2 bases, with 13 bases spanning the gap. CDR1 is SGHDT, CDR2 YYEEEE, per germline. The CDR3 is 16 amino acids. The DNA of the CDR3 is TGTGCCAGCAGCTTGGTTCGCCGTAGTTCCACAGATACGCAGTATTTT. Its translation is CASSLVRRSSTDTQYF.

This clonotype appeared many times. V usage is TRBV7-2 and J usage is TRBJ2-7, with 10 bases that match TRBD2. The CDR3 covers 15 residues. V shed 6 bases and J 7 bases; nucleotides not matched to a gene: 12. Germline V gene lookup returns CDR1 SGHTA and CDR2 FQGNSA. The CDR3 DNA reads as TGTGCCAGCAGTCCCCAGCTAGCGGGAGCGGGGGAGCAGTACTTC. It yields the protein CASSPQLAGAGEQYF.

The chain has TRBV6-1 and TRBJ2-3, with 8 bases that match TRBD2. The CDR3 has 15 amino acids. Germline CDR1 MNHNS, CDR2 SASEGT. V shed 6 bases and J 4 bases; nucleotides not matched to a gene: 9. In DNA, the CDR3 is TGTGCCAGCAGACCAGGGAGCGGGAGCGCAGATACGCAGTATTTT. This gives the protein CASRPGSGSADTQYF.

This clonotype was observed a few times. The gene calls are TRBV12-3 or TRBV12-4 and TRBJ1-6, with no clear D. This CDR3 region has 15 residues. V shed 5 bases and J shed 0 bases, with 8 bases lying between them. The CDR3 is CASSAGPSYNSPLHF. The DNA of the CDR3 is TGTGCCAGCAGTGCTGGACCCTCCTATAATTCACCCCTCCACTTT.

The chain has TRBV7-2 and TRBJ2-1, with D perhaps TRBD1 (6 bases). The CDR3 is 15 residues long. V was trimmed by 5 bases and J by 3 bases, leaving 14 bases between them. The germline CDR1 and CDR2 sequences are SGHTA and FQGNSA. This CDR3 reads CASSARGENYNEQFF. CDR3 DNA: TGTGCCAGCAGCGCCAGGGGCGAGAACTACAATGAGCAGTTCTTC. The full variable domain, with the rest looked up from reference TRBV7-2 and TRBJ2-1, is GAGVSQSPSNKVTEKGKDVELRCDPISGHTALYWYRQSLGQGLEFLIYFQGNSAPDKSGLPSDRFSAERTGGSVSTLTIQRTQQEDSAVYLCASSARGENYNEQFFGPGTRLTVL.

The rearrangement uses TRBV20-1 and TRBJ2-3, with D possibly TRBD2 on 5 matching bases. The CDR3 runs to 15 residues. V was trimmed by 7 bases and J by 2 bases, leaving 19 bases between them. Germline values: CDR1 DFQATT, CDR2 SNEGSKA (reference sequence). The CDR3 nucleotides are TGCAGTGTGTCGGGTGGGAGCGGAATCACAGATACGCAGTATTTT. Translated: CSVSGGSGITDTQYF.

This clonotype has more than one count but fewer than ten. CDR3 loop: CASSYTPYEQYF. Written as DNA, the CDR3 is TGTGCCAGCAGCTATACCCCCTACGAGCAGTACTTC. The chain combines TRBV7-2 with TRBJ2-7; D is undetermined. This CDR3 comprises 12 residues. Germline V gene sequence: CDR1 SGHTA, CDR2 FQGNSA. V shed 4 bases and J shed 2 bases, with 6 bases lying between them.

The sample holds a few counts of this clonotype. The chain carries TRBV7-2 and TRBJ2-7; D perhaps matches TRBD1 (5 bases). Germline assignment: CDR1 SGHTA and CDR2 FQGNSA. This CDR3 has 15 amino acids. The ends were cut back, 1 base at V and 2 bases at J, with 12 bases in the middle. The CDR3, as DNA: TGTGCCAGCAGCTTAGGATTTGCGGACACCTACGAGCAGTACTTC. Translated: CASSLGFADTYEQYF. Full variable domain (missing parts from reference TRBV7-2 and TRBJ2-7): GAGVSQSPSNKVTEKGKDVELRCDPISGHTALYWYRQSLGQGLEFLIYFQGNSAPDKSGLPSDRFSAERTGGSVSTLTIQRTQQEDSAVYLCASSLGFADTYEQYFGPGTRLTVT.

This rearrangement joins TRBV20-1 to TRBJ1-5, with 7 bases fitting TRBD1. The CDR3 is 14 residues long. With V trimmed by 5 bases and J by 9 bases, 13 bases remained unmatched. Germline lookup yields CDR1 DFQATT and CDR2 SNEGSKA (reference sequence). The CDR3 DNA reads as TGCAGTGCTGCAGAAACAGGGGATGGTGGGCCCCAGCATTTT. This encodes CSAAETGDGGPQHF.

This clonotype has more than one count but fewer than ten. The rearrangement uses TRBV9 and TRBJ2-1, with TRBD2 matching 7 bases. Trimming at V came to 3 bases and at J to 3 bases, leaving 3 bases not matched to a gene. The germline V gene encodes CDR1 SGDLS and CDR2 YYNGEE. CDR3 length: 14 residues. The CDR3 loop reads CASSGGGGYNEQFF. The CDR3, as DNA: TGTGCCAGCAGCGGTGGGGGGGGCTACAATGAGCAGTTCTTC.